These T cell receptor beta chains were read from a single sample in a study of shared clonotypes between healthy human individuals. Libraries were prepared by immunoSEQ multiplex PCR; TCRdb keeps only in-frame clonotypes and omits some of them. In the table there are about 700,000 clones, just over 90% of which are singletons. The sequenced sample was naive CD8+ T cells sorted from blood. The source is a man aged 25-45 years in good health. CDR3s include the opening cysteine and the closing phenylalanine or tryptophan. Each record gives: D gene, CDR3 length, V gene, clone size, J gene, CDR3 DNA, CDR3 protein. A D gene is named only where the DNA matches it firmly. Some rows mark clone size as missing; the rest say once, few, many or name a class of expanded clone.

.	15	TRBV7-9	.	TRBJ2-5	TGTGCCAGCAGCGTTATCCAGGGACACCCAATGGGGCAGTACTTC	CASSVIQGHPMGQYF
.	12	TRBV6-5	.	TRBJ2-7	TGTGCCAGCGGCGGGACATCCTACGAGCAGTACTTC	CASGGTSYEQYF
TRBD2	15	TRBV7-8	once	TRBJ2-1	TGTGCCAGCAGCTTTGGACTAGCGGGGTACAATGAGCAGTTCTTC	CASSFGLAGYNEQFF
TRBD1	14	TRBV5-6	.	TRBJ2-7	TGTGCCAGCAGCGTCGGGACAGGGTTCTACGAGCAGTACTTC	CASSVGTGFYEQYF
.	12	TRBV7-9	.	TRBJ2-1	TGTGCCAGCAGCTCGAGAGTTAATGAGCAGTTCTTC	CASSSRVNEQFF
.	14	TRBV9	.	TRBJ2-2	TGTGCCAGCAGCGTCGAAGGGGAAACCGGGGAGCTGTTTTTT	CASSVEGETGELFF
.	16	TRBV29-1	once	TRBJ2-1	TGCAGCGTTGAAGGGATATTGGGGACTCGGAGAAATGAGCAGTTCTTC	CSVEGILGTRRNEQFF
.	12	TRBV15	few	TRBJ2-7	TGTGCCACCGCGGGGCTAGCTCCCGAGCAGTACTTC	CATAGLAPEQYF
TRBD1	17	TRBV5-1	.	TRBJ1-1	TGCGCCAGCAGCTTTGAGGGACAGGGGGCCATGAACACTGAAGCTTTCTTT	CASSFEGQGAMNTEAFF
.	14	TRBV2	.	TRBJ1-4	TGTGCCAGCACCGGACCGTCAACTAATGAAAAACTGTTTTTT	CASTGPSTNEKLFF
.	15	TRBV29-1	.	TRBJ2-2	TGCAGCGTTGAGGATCGTGGGGTGAACACCGGGGAGCTGTTTTTT	CSVEDRGVNTGELFF
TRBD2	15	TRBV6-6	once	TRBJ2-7	TGTGCCAGCAATCCCCTCGCGGGAGATATGTACGAGCAGTACTTC	CASNPLAGDMYEQYF
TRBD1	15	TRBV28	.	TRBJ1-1	TGTGCCAGCAGTTTCCTGGACAGGGGGAACACTGAAGCTTTCTTT	CASSFLDRGNTEAFF
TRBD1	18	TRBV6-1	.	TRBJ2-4	TGTGCCAGCAGTGGAGGTTTTGGGACAGTACTAGCCAAAAACATTCAGTACTTC	CASSGGFGTVLAKNIQYF
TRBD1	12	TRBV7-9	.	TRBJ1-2	TGTGCCAGCAGCTTAAAGGACAGGGTCTACACCTTC	CASSLKDRVYTF
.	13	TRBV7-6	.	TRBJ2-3	TGTGCCAGCAGCTCCACGGGGACAGATACGCAGTATTTT	CASSSTGTDTQYF
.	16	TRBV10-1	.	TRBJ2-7	TGCGCCAGCAGTGAGAGGTATGGGGGGCCCTCCTACGAGCAGTACTTC	CASSERYGGPSYEQYF
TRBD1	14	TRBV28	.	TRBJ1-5	TGTGCCAGCAGTAAGGGACAGAGCAATCAGCCCCAGCATTTT	CASSKGQSNQPQHF
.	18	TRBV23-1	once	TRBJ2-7	TGCGCCAGCAGTCAATCCCCCACTAGGCTCCTCGGGCCTTACGAGCAGTACTTC	CASSQSPTRLLGPYEQYF
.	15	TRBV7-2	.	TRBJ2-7	TGTGCCAGCAGCCCCAGTAGGGCAGGATCATACGAGCAGTACTTC	CASSPSRAGSYEQYF
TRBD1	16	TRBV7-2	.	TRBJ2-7	TGTGCCAGCAGCTCCCACTTCAGACAGGGAATTTACGAGCAGTACTTC	CASSSHFRQGIYEQYF
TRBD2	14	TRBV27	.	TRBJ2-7	TGTGCCAGCAGTCCCCCCAGCGGGAGGGACGAGCAGTACTTC	CASSPPSGRDEQYF
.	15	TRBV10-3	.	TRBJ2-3	TGTGCCATCAGTGATGGGACGACCAGCACAGATACGCAGTATTTT	CAISDGTTSTDTQYF
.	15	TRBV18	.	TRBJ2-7	TGTGCCAGCTCACCAAGAGAGGGGATGACCTACGAGCAGTACTTC	CASSPREGMTYEQYF
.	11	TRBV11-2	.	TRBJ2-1	TGTGCCAGCAGCTTATTCGATGAGCAGTTCTTC	CASSLFDEQFF
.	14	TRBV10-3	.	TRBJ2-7	TGTGCCATCAACCAGGGCCACACTTCGTACGAGCAGTACTTC	CAINQGHTSYEQYF
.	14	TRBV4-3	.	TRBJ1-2	TGCGCCAGCAGCCAAGTGGGAGGGACCTATGGCTACACCTTC	CASSQVGGTYGYTF
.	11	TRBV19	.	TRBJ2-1	TGTGCCAGTAGTAACTATTATGAGCAGTTCTTC	CASSNYYEQFF
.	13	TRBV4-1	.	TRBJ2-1	TGCGCCAGCAGCCAAGTAGGTCTTCATGAGCAGTTCTTC	CASSQVGLHEQFF
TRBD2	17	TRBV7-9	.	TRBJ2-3	TGTGCCAGCAGCTCGACCAATCCGGGACTAGCAACAGATACGCAGTATTTT	CASSSTNPGLATDTQYF
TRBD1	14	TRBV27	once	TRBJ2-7	TGTGCCAGCAGCTGGACAGGGGGCACCTACGAGCAGTACTTC	CASSWTGGTYEQYF
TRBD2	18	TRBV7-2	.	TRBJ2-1	TGTGCCAGCAGCTTAGAGTATTGGGCTAGCGGCCGCTACAATGAGCAGTTCTTC	CASSLEYWASGRYNEQFF
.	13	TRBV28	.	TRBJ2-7	TGTGCCAGCAGTTTGATCGGGGACTACGAGCAGTACTTC	CASSLIGDYEQYF
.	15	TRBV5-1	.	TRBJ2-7	TGCGCCAGCAGCTTGGACCCTGACAGTAACTACGAGCAGTACTTC	CASSLDPDSNYEQYF
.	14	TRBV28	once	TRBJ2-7	TGTGCCAGCAGTTACCTAGCGCTCTCCTACGAGCAGTACTTC	CASSYLALSYEQYF
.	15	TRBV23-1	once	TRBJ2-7	TGCGCCAGCAGTCAATCGCTATGCCCCCCAATCGAGCAGTACTTC	CASSQSLCPPIEQYF
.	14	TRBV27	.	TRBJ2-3	TGTGCCAGCAGTTCAATAGGATACACAGATACGCAGTATTTT	CASSSIGYTDTQYF
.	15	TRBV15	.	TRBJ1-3	TGTGCCACCAGCAGAGAGCGGGGGTCTGGAAACACCATATATTTT	CATSRERGSGNTIYF
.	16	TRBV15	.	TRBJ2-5	TGTGCCACCAGCAGAGTGGGAGAGCCGCCCCAAGAGACCCAGTACTTC	CATSRVGEPPQETQYF
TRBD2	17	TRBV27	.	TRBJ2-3	TGTGCCAGCAGTTTATTTCCGGGACTAGGGGGTTCGGATACGCAGTATTTT	CASSLFPGLGGSDTQYF
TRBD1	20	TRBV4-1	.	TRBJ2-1	TGCGCCAGCAGCACGCCAACCGGGACAGGTCAAGTGTCTCCGTACAATGAGCAGTTCTTC	CASSTPTGTGQVSPYNEQFF